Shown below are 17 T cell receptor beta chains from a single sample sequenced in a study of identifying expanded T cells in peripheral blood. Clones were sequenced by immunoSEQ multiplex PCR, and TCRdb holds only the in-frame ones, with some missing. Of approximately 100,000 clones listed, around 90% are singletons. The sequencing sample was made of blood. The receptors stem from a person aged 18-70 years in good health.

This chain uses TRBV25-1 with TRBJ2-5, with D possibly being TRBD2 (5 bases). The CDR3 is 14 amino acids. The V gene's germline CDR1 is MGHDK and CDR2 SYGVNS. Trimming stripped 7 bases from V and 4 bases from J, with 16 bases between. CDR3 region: CASNDALAGETQYF. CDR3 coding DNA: TGTGCCAGCAATGATGCCCTAGCAGGAGAGACCCAGTACTTC.

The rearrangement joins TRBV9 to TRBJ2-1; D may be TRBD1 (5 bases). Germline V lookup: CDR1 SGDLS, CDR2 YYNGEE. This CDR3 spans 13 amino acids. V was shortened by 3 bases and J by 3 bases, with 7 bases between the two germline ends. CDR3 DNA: TGTGCCAGCAGCGGCCAGGGCTACAATGAGCAGTTCTTC. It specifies CASSGQGYNEQFF.

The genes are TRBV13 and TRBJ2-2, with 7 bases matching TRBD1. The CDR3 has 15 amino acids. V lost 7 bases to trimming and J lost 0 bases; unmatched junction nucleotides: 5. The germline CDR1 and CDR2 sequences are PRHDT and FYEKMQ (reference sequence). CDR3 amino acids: CASNPTGTNTGELFF. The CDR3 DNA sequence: TGTGCCAGCAACCCGACAGGGACGAACACCGGGGAGCTGTTTTTT.

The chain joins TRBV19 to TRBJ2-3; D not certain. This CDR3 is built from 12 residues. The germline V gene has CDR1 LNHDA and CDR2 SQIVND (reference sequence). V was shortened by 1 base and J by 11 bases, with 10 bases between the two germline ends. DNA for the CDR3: TGTGCCAGTAGTATAGGAACGGAAGGGCAGTATTTT. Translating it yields CASSIGTEGQYF.

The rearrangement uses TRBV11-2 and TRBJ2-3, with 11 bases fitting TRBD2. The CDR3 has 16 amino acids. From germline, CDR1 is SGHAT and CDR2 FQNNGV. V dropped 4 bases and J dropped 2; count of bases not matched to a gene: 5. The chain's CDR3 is CASSSRLAGYTDTQYF. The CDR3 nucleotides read TGTGCCAGCAGCTCACGACTAGCGGGGTACACAGATACGCAGTATTTT.

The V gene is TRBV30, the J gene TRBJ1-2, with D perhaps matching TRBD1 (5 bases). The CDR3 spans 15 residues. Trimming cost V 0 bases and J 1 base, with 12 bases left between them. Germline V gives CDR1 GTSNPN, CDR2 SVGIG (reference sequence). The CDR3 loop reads CAWSVAGGNNYGYTF. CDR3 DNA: TGTGCCTGGAGTGTAGCCGGGGGAAATAACTATGGCTACACCTTC.

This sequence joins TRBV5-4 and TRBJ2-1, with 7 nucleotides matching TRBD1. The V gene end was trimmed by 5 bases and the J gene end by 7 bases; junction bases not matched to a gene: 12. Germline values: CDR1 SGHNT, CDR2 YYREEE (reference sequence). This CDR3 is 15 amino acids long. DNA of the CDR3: TGTGCCAGCAGAGGAAACGACAGGGTAAAAAATGAGCAGTTCTTC. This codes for CASRGNDRVKNEQFF.

CDR3 residues: CASRDGVELSTDTQYF. CDR3 in DNA: TGTGCCAGCAGGGATGGAGTAGAGCTTAGCACAGATACGCAGTATTTT. This chain connects TRBV5-4 to TRBJ2-3; D not certain. Germline CDR1 reads SGHNT; CDR2 reads YYREEE (reference sequence). The CDR3 spans 16 residues. Trimming shortened V by 5 bases and J by 0 bases, and 16 bases separated the two germline ends.

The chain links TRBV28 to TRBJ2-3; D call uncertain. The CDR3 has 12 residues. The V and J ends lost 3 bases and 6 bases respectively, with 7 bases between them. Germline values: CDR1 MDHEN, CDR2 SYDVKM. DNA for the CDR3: TGTGCCAGCAGTTTTGCGAGGGATACGCAGTATTTT. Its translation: CASSFARDTQYF.

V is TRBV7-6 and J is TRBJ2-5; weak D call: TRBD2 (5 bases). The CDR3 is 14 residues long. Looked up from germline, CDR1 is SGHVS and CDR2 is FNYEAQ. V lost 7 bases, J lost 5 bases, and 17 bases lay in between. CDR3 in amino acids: CASTMMEVSETQYF. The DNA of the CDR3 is TGTGCCAGCACCATGATGGAGGTGTCGGAGACCCAGTACTTC. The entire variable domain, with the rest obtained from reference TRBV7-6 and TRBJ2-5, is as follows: GAGVSQSPRYKVTKRGQDVALRCDPISGHVSLYWYRQALGQGPEFLTYFNYEAQQDKSGLPNDRFSAERPEGSISTLTIQRTEQRDSAMYRCASTMMEVSETQYFGPGTRLLVL.

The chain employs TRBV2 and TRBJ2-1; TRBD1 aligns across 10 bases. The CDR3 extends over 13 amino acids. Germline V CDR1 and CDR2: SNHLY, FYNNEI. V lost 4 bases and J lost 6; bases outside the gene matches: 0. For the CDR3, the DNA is TGTGCCAGCAGTGGGACAGGGGGCAATGAGCAGTTCTTC. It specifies CASSGTGGNEQFF.

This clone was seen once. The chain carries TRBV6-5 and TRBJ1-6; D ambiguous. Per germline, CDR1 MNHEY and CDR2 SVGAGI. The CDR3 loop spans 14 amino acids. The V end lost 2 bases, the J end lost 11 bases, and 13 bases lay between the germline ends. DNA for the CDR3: TGTGCCAGCAGTTACCAAGCAGGACCAACACCCCTCCACTTT. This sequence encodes CASSYQAGPTPLHF.

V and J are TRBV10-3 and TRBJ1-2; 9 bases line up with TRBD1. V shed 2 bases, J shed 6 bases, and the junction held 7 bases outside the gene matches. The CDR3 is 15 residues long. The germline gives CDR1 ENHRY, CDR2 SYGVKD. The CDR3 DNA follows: TGTGCCATCAGTGAGGCGGACAGGGGAACCAATGGCTACACCTTC. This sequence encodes CAISEADRGTNGYTF.

CDR3 loop: CASSLRGRVEAPNYGYTF. The CDR3 nucleotides are TGTGCCAGCAGCTTACGTGGTAGGGTGGAGGCCCCGAACTATGGCTACACCTTC. This chain links TRBV7-2 with TRBJ1-2; D unresolved. The CDR3 has 18 amino acids. The germline CDR1 and CDR2 sequences are SGHTA and FQGNSA. The V and J ends lost 2 bases and 2 bases respectively, with 21 bases between them. The complete variable domain, with remaining parts taken from reference TRBV7-2 and TRBJ1-2, reads GAGVSQSPSNKVTEKGKDVELRCDPISGHTALYWYRQSLGQGLEFLIYFQGNSAPDKSGLPSDRFSAERTGGSVSTLTIQRTQQEDSAVYLCASSLRGRVEAPNYGYTFGSGTRLTVV.

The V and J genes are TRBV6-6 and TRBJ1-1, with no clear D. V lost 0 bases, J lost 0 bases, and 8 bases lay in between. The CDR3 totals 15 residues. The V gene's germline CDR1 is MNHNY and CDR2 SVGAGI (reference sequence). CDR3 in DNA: TGTGCCAGCAGTTACTCGCCTGGATTGAACACTGAAGCTTTCTTT. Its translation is CASSYSPGLNTEAFF.

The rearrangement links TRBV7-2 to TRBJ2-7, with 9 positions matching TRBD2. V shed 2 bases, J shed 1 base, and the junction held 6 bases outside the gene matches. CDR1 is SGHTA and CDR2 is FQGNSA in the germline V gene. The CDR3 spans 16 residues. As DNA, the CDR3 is TGTGCCAGCAGCTTACCCCTAGCGGGGCTATCCTACGAGCAGTACTTC. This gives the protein CASSLPLAGLSYEQYF.

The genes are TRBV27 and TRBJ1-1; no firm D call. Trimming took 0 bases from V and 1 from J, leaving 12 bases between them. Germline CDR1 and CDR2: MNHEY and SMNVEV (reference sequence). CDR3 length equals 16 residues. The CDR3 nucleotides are TGTGCCAGCAGTTTATCGAGGTGGGGATCGAACACTGAAGCTTTCTTT. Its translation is CASSLSRWGSNTEAFF.